Following are 29 T cell receptor beta chains from one sample sequenced in a study of CD8+ T cells in alopecia areata. Once RNA had been extracted, it was reverse transcribed into cDNA to act as the sequencing template. Libraries were prepared by immunoSEQ multiplex PCR; TCRdb keeps only in-frame clonotypes and omits some of them. Here the sample spans some 170,000 clones, around 71% being singletons. This specimen was CD8+ T cells sorted from blood, taken at week 0. The receptors come from a human donor with alopecia areata.

The rearrangement uses TRBV5-6 and TRBJ1-2, with 10 bases identical to TRBD1. Trimming at V came to 4 bases and at J to 6 bases, leaving 9 bases not matched to a gene. Germline V gives CDR1 SGHDT, CDR2 YYEEEE. The CDR3 has 15 amino acids. CDR3 DNA sequence: TGTGCCAGCAGCGGAGCCCCGACAGGGGGCAATGGCTACACCTTC. Translated: CASSGAPTGGNGYTF.

This chain joins TRBV29-1 and TRBJ1-2; D gene unclear. The CDR3 runs to 12 residues. Germline V lookup: CDR1 SQVTM, CDR2 ANQGSEA. The ends were cut back, 3 bases at V and 4 bases at J, with 9 bases in the middle. The CDR3 reads CSVESESYGYTF. Written as DNA, the CDR3 is TGCAGCGTTGAGTCCGAGAGCTATGGCTACACCTTC.

The chain recombines TRBV23-1 with TRBJ2-6; possible D gene TRBD1, 6 bases. Being an ORF, TRBV23-1 has a function that is uncertain. This CDR3 comprises 19 residues. V lost 0 bases, J lost 0 bases, and 15 bases lay in between. The CDR3 reads CASSQSLGQKTSGANVLTF. The CDR3 coding sequence is TGCGCCAGCAGTCAATCTCTCGGACAGAAAACCTCTGGGGCCAACGTCCTGACTTTC.

The J gene is TRBJ1-2, the V gene TRBV5-6, with TRBD1 as a possible D gene (6 bases). V was cut by 8 bases and J by 3 bases, with 20 bases left in between. The CDR3 contains 15 residues. The germline CDR1 and CDR2 sequences are SGHDT and YYEEEE. This CDR3 is CASNGWQGRDYGYTF. In DNA, the CDR3 is TGTGCCAGTAATGGGTGGCAGGGGAGGGACTATGGCTACACCTTC.

The V and J genes are TRBV5-1 and TRBJ2-2; D call uncertain. Germline-derived CDR1 and CDR2 are SGHRS and YFSETQ. The CDR3 runs to 10 residues. V was shortened by 10 bases and J by 7 bases, with 8 bases between the two germline ends. The DNA for the CDR3 is TGCGCCCCCAGGAGCGGGGAGCTGTTTTTT. Translation gives CAPRSGELFF.

V gene TRBV30 combines with J gene TRBJ2-2; D is undetermined. The V and J ends lost 0 bases and 4 bases respectively, with 6 bases between them. CDR1 and CDR2 (germline): GTSNPN, SVGIG (reference sequence). The CDR3 is made up of 13 amino acids. The CDR3, as DNA: TGTGCCTGGAGTGTATCTGCCACCGGGGAGCTGTTTTTT. Translating gives CAWSVSATGELFF.

V usage is TRBV7-9 and J usage is TRBJ2-7; 8 positions match TRBD1. In germline, CDR1 is SEHNR, CDR2 FQNEAQ (reference sequence). After removal of 5 bases from V and 2 bases from J, the junction contained 8 bases not matched to a gene. This CDR3 spans 15 amino acids. CDR3 nucleotide sequence: TGTGCCAGCAGCGGGGGACAGGCCGAGCCCTACGAGCAGTACTTC. Amino acid sequence: CASSGGQAEPYEQYF.

The chain couples TRBV7-6 to TRBJ2-2; D is unclear. Trimming took 8 bases from V and 4 from J, leaving 2 bases between them. Germline-derived CDR1 and CDR2 are SGHVS and FNYEAQ. The CDR3 has 10 amino acids. The CDR3 is CASGTGELFF. The CDR3 nucleotides read TGTGCCAGCGGCACCGGGGAGCTGTTTTTT.

CDR3 residues: CATGDGAYNSPLHF. In nucleotides, the CDR3 is TGTGCCACCGGGGACGGAGCCTATAATTCACCCCTCCACTTT. V and J are TRBV10-3 and TRBJ1-6, with D perhaps TRBD1 (5 bases). Germline values: CDR1 ENHRY, CDR2 SYGVKD. This CDR3 contains 14 residues. The V gene lost 10 bases and the J gene lost 2 bases, with 12 bases spanning the gap.

J is TRBJ2-2 and V is TRBV4-2, with 13 bases that match TRBD2. The CDR3 totals 18 residues. The germline V gene has CDR1 LGHNA and CDR2 YNFKEQ. With V trimmed by 0 bases and J by 5 bases, 6 bases remained unmatched. CDR3 sequence (DNA): TGTGCCAGCAGCCAAGAGTGGACTAGCGGGGGAGAAACCGGGGAGCTGTTTTTT. Its protein product is CASSQEWTSGGETGELFF.

The V call is TRBV25-1, the J call TRBJ2-3; no reliable D call. The CDR3 consists of 13 residues. Trimming stripped 8 bases from V and 2 bases from J, with 11 bases between. Germline-derived CDR1 and CDR2 are MGHDK and SYGVNS. The CDR3 region is CASRISTTDTQYF. In DNA, the CDR3 is TGTGCCAGCCGGATATCGACCACAGATACGCAGTATTTT.

This clone was picked up one time. In nucleotides, the CDR3 is TGTGCCAGCAGCTTGGGCAGGGGGCCCTACGAGCAGTACTTC. Translated, it gives CASSLGRGPYEQYF. V is TRBV5-6 and J is TRBJ2-7, with TRBD1 identical over 8 bases. Trimming at V came to 0 bases and at J to 2 bases, leaving 1 base not matched to a gene. In germline, CDR1 is SGHDT, CDR2 YYEEEE. This CDR3 contains 14 residues.

The chain couples TRBV7-2 to TRBJ1-1; possible D gene TRBD1, 6 bases. The germline CDR1 and CDR2 sequences are SGHTA and FQGNSA. V lost 5 bases, J lost 1 base, and 17 bases lay in between. The CDR3 is 16 amino acids. The CDR3 loop reads CASSQRGGAANTEAFF. In DNA, the CDR3 is TGTGCCAGCAGCCAAAGAGGGGGGGCTGCGAACACTGAAGCTTTCTTT.

The gene calls are TRBV7-9 and TRBJ1-2; D is uncertain. Looked up from germline, CDR1 is SEHNR and CDR2 is FQNEAQ (reference sequence). V was pared by 1 base and J by 0 bases, with 9 bases between. The CDR3 spans 15 residues. CDR3 bases: TGTGCCAGCAGCTTAGGTTTAGGACCTAACTATGGCTACACCTTC. Translated, it gives CASSLGLGPNYGYTF.

The rearrangement joins TRBV30 to TRBJ2-1; 10 bases align to TRBD1. The CDR3 consists of 16 residues. Germline assignment: CDR1 GTSNPN and CDR2 SVGIG (reference sequence). The junction had 8 bases not matched to a gene; V was cut back by 2 bases and J by 4 bases. The CDR3 nucleotides are TGTGCCTGGAGTTCCGGACAGGGGGTATGGTACAATGAGCAGTTCTTC. Its protein is CAWSSGQGVWYNEQFF.

This chain uses TRBV2 with TRBJ2-5; 7 bases match TRBD1. CDR3 size: 13 residues. CDR1 and CDR2 from the germline V gene are SNHLY and FYNNEI. V shed 9 bases, J shed 5 bases, and the junction held 9 bases outside the gene matches. CDR3 in amino acids: CARSRDSSETQYF. The CDR3 DNA follows: TGTGCCAGGAGTCGGGACAGTTCCGAGACCCAGTACTTC.

This clone was seen only a few times. J is TRBJ2-2 and V is TRBV29-1; unclear D gene. The length of the CDR3 is 14 residues. Germline V gene data show CDR1 as SQVTM and CDR2 as ANQGSEA. Trimming took 3 bases from V and 0 from J, leaving 8 bases between them. The DNA of the CDR3 is TGCAGCGTTGATCGCGGCGCGAACACCGGGGAGCTGTTTTTT. Translation gives CSVDRGANTGELFF.

This chain uses TRBV4-1 with TRBJ1-1, with 8 nucleotides matching TRBD1. V trimming: 2 bases; J trimming: 4 bases; junction bases outside the gene matches: 3. CDR3 length: 14 residues. Germline values: CDR1 MGHRA, CDR2 YSYEKL. DNA for the CDR3: TGCGCCAGCAGCCAACGACAGGGGACCACTGAAGCTTTCTTT. Its translation: CASSQRQGTTEAFF.

The J gene is TRBJ2-7, the V gene TRBV4-2; D unresolved. The CDR3 has 11 amino acids. V lost 4 bases, J lost 6 bases, and 7 bases lay in between. The germline CDR1 and CDR2 sequences are LGHNA and YNFKEQ. In DNA, the CDR3 is TGTGCCAGCAGCCTCAGTGGCGAGCAGTACTTC. Protein: CASSLSGEQYF.

In this sample, this clone turned up a few times. V gene TRBV9 combines with J gene TRBJ2-7, with D unclear. CDR1 is SGDLS, CDR2 YYNGEE, per germline. This CDR3 region has 14 residues. V gave up 6 bases and J gave up 4 bases, with 17 bases separating them. CDR3 nucleotides: TGTGCCAGCACTCTCTCGACCGGTCGATACGAGCAGTACTTC. It translates to CASTLSTGRYEQYF.

This chain joins TRBV29-1 and TRBJ1-1; the match to TRBD1 covers 10 bases. This CDR3 has 13 residues. V shed 7 bases, J shed 6 bases, and the junction held 8 bases outside the gene matches. The germline V gene encodes CDR1 SQVTM and CDR2 ANQGSEA. The CDR3 loop is CSADGQGDPEAFF. The CDR3 DNA follows: TGCAGCGCCGATGGACAGGGGGATCCTGAAGCTTTCTTT.

A word on this clone: One end of the junction does not line up with germline, which may come from a read error. CDR3 loop: CASSPGTFTGELFF. As DNA, the CDR3 is TGTGCTAGCAGTCCAGGGACTTTCACCGGGGAGCTGTTTTTT. The V gene is TRBV7-7, the J gene TRBJ2-2, with a weak D call TRBD2 (6 bases). Germline lookup yields CDR1 SSHAT and CDR2 FNYEAQ (reference sequence). The CDR3 loop spans 14 amino acids.

This clone was seen a handful of times. The chain employs TRBV29-1 and TRBJ2-2, with D unresolved. The ends were cut back, 3 bases at V and 2 bases at J, with 4 bases in the middle. CDR3 length: 12 residues. Germline CDR1 SQVTM, CDR2 ANQGSEA. DNA of the CDR3: TGCAGCGTTGAGGCTAACACCGGGGAGCTGTTTTTT. Its translation is CSVEANTGELFF.

Regarding this clone: Sequence at one end of the junction differs from germline and may be a read error. This rearrangement joins TRBV11-3 to TRBJ2-1; no reliable D call. The CDR3 is 11 residues long. Germline assignment: CDR1 SGHNT and CDR2 YENEEA. The CDR3 sequence is CASSDPRSKLF. The CDR3 region has the DNA TGTGCCAGCAGCGACCCGAGAAGCAAGCTCTTC.

The DNA for the CDR3 is TGTGCCTGGTCCAGTCATCATCAGCCCCAGCATTTT. This codes for CAWSSHHQPQHF. The V gene is TRBV30, the J gene TRBJ1-5; D uncertain. The V and J ends lost 5 bases and 5 bases respectively, with 10 bases between them. The CDR3 sequence is 12 residues long. Germline values: CDR1 GTSNPN, CDR2 SVGIG (reference sequence).

The chain uses TRBV2 and TRBJ1-1; the D gene is possibly TRBD1 (5 bases). V dropped 6 bases and J dropped 1 base, with 12 bases sitting between them. The CDR3 totals 14 residues. Germline-derived CDR1 and CDR2 are SNHLY and FYNNEI. The CDR3 loop is CASRKGRQNTEAFF. The CDR3 region has the DNA TGTGCCAGCAGGAAGGGACGGCAGAACACTGAAGCTTTCTTT.

This clone appeared a few times. The chain couples TRBV29-1 to TRBJ2-7; D unresolved. V was clipped by 2 bases and J by 2 bases, with 19 bases between them. The V gene's germline CDR1 is SQVTM and CDR2 ANQGSEA. This CDR3 comprises 16 residues. The CDR3 spells CSVEIASNAVPYEQYF. CDR3 in DNA: TGCAGCGTTGAAATTGCCTCCAATGCCGTACCCTACGAGCAGTACTTC.

This chain uses TRBV29-1 with TRBJ2-6; 9 bases are shared with TRBD1. Germline values: CDR1 SQVTM, CDR2 ANQGSEA. The CDR3 is 16 amino acids. Trimming at V came to 6 bases and at J to 2 bases, leaving 8 bases not matched to a gene. This CDR3 is CSVHGQGTTGANVLTF. CDR3 nucleotides: TGCAGCGTCCACGGACAGGGGACAACTGGGGCCAACGTCCTGACTTTC.

The gene calls are TRBV5-1 and TRBJ2-7; 8 bases are a match to TRBD1. The CDR3 sequence is 14 residues long. The germline V gene encodes CDR1 SGHRS and CDR2 YFSETQ. Trimming at V came to 4 bases and at J to 2 bases, leaving 5 bases not matched to a gene. CDR3 coding DNA: TGCGCCAGCAGCCTGCGACAGGGGACCTACGAGCAGTACTTC. It yields the protein CASSLRQGTYEQYF.